Given below is one T cell receptor beta chain in context. Its antigen is as yet unknown. The sample comes from a study of T-cell memory formation after mild COVID-19. Study-wide context: Across donors, TCR clusters were largely donor specific. Regarding the study as a whole: Clones that got smaller from day 15 to 85 had even CD4/CD8, while clones growing later tipped toward CD4+.

5'RACE, which relied on constant-segment primers, yielded TCR alpha and TCR beta cDNA libraries carrying sample barcodes and UMIs. TCRdb passed the 5' RACE reads through MiXCR, listing each CDR3 protein once. The sample carries hundreds of thousands of distinct CDR3 sequences, more than 15% recorded once. Germline CDR1 reads SNHLY; CDR2 reads FYNNEI. V dropped 5 bases and J dropped 8; count of bases not matched to a gene: 10. The CDR3 is 15 amino acids. The TCR comes from a man younger than 35 who had mild COVID-19 (a few samples of this study predate the infection). Cell type and time point are not known. Sequencing was carried out using PBMCs or a T cell subset sorted from them (not recorded which). This chain uses TRBV2 with TRBJ2-1; the match to TRBD2 covers 9 bases. The CDR3 sequence is CASSSGGPLLYEQFF. The CDR3 DNA is TGTGCCAGCAGTAGCGGGGGGCCCCTCTTATATGAGCAGTTCTTC.